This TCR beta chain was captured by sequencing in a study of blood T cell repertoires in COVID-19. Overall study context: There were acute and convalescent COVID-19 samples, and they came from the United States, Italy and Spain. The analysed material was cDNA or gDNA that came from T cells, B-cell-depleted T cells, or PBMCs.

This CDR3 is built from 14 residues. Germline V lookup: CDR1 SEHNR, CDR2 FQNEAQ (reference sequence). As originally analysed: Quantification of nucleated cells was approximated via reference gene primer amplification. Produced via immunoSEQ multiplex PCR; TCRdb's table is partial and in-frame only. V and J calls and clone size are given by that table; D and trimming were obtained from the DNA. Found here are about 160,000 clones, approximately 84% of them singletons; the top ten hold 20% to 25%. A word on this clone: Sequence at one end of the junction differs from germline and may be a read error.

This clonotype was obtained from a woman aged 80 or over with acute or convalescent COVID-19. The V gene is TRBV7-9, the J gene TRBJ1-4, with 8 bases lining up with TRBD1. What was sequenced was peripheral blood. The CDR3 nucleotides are TGTGCCAGCAGCCTCGGACAGGGAGGGGAAAAACTATTTTTT. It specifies CASSLGQGGEKLFF.